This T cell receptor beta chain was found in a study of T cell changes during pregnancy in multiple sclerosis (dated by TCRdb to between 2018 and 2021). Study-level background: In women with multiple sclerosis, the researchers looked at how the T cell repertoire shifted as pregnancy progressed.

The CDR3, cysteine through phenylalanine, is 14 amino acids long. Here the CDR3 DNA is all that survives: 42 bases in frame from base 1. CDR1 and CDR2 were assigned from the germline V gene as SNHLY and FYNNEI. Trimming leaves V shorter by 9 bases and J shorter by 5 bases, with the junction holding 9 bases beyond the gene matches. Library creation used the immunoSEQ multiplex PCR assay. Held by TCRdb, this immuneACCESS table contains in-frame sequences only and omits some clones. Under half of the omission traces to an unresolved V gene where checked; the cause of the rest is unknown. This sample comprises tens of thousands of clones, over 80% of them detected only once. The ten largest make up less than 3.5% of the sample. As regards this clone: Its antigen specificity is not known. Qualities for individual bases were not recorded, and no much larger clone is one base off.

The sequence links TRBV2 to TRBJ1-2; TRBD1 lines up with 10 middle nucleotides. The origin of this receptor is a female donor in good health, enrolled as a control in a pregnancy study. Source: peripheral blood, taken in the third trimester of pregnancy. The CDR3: CARKRDRGFYGYTF. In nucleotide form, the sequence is TGTGCCAGGAAGAGGGACAGGGGTTTTTATGGCTACACCTTC.